This T cell receptor (beta chain) came from a study of blood T cell repertoires in COVID-19. Trimming pared 2 bases from V and 0 bases from J, leaving 5 bases between. The CDR3 is 14 residues long. Germline-derived CDR1 and CDR2 are SGHAT and FQNNGV. Original data processing: Researchers report that nucleated cell counts were estimated from reference gene primer amplification. Data came from immunoSEQ multiplex PCR; TCRdb stores just in-frame clones and leaves some out. The V and J calls and clone size are taken from that table; D and trimming were inferred from the DNA. The table records almost 250,000 clones, roughly 83% of them present only once. In the case of this clone: Other DNA sequences of this sample code for an identical CDR3.

Those enrolled in Seattle joined during active infection and were followed longitudinally afterward. The material sequenced was peripheral blood. This rearrangement joins TRBV11-2 to TRBJ1-5; D ambiguous. The clonotype originates from a woman over 75 with COVID-19, enrolled during active disease. CDR3: CASSLTGSNQPQHF. CDR3 coding DNA: TGTGCCAGCAGCTTAACCGGTAGCAATCAGCCCCAGCATTTT.